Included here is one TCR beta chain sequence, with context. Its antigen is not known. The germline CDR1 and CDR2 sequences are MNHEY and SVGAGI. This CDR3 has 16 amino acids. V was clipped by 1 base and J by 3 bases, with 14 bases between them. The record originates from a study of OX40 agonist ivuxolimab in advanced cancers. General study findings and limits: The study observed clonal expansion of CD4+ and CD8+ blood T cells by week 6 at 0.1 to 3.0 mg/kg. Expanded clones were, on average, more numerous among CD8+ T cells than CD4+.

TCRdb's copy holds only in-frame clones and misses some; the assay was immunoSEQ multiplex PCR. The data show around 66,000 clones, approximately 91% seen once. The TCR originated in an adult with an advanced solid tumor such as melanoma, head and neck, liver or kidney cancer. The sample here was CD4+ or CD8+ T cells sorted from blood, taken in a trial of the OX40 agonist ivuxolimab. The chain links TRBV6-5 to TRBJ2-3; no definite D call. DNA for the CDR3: TGTGCCAGCAGTTACTTTCTGGAAGGTGCAACAGATACGCAGTATTTT. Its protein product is CASSYFLEGATDTQYF.